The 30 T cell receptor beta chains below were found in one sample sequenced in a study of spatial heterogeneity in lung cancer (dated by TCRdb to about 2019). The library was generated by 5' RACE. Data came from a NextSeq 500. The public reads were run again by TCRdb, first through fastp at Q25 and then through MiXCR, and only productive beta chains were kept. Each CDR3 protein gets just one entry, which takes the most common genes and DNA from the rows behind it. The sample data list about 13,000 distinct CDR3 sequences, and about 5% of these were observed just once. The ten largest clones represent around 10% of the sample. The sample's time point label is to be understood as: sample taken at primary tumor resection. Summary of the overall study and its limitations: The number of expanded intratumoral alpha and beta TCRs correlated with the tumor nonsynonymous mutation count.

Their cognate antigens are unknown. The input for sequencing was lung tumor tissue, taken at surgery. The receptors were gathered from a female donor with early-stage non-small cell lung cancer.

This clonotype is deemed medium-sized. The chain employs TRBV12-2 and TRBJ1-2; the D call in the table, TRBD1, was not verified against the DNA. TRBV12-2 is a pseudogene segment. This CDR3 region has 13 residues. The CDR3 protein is CASRIPGRRGYTF. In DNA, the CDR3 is TGTGCAAGTCGCATACCCGGGCGGCGGGGCTACACCTTC.

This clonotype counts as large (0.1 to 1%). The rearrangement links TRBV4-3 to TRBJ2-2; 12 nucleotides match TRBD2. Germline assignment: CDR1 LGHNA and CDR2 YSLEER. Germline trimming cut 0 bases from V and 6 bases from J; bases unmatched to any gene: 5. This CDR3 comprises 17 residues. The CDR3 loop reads CASSQDPPSGGAGELFF. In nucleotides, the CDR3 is TGCGCCAGCAGCCAAGATCCCCCTAGCGGGGGGGCCGGGGAGCTGTTTTTT.

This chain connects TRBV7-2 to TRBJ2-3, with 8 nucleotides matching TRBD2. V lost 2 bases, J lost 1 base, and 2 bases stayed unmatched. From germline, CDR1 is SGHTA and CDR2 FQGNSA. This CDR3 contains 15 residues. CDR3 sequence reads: CASSLRRGGTDTQYF. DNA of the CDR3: TGTGCCAGCAGCTTAAGGCGGGGGGGCACAGATACGCAGTATTTT.

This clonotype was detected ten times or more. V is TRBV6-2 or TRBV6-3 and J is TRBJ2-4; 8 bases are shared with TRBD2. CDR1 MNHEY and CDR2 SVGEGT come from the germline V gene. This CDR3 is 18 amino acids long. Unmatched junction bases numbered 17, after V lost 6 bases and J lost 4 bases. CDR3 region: CASRPLRGGGPKKNIQYF. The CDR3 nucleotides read TGTGCCAGCAGACCCCTACGGGGGGGCGGGCCCAAAAAAAACATTCAGTACTTC.

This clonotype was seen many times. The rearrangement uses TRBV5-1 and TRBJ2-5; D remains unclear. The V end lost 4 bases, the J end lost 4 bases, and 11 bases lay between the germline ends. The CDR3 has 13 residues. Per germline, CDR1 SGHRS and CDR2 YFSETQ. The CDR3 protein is CASSISPGETQYF. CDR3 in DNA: TGCGCCAGCAGCATTTCGCCGGGAGAGACCCAGTACTTC.

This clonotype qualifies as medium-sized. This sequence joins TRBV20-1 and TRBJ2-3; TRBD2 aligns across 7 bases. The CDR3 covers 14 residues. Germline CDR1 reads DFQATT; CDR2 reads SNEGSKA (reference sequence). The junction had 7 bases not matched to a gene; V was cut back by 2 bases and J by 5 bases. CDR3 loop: CSARPRSSGDTQYF. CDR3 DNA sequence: TGCAGTGCTAGACCTCGCTCTAGCGGAGATACGCAGTATTTT.

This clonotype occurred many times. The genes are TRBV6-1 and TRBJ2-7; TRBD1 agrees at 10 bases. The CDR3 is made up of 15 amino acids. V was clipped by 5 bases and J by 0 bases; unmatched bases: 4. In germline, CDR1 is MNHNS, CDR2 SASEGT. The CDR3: CASSKDRGNSYEQYF. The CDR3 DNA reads TGTGCCAGCAGTAAGGACAGGGGGAACTCCTACGAGCAGTACTTC.

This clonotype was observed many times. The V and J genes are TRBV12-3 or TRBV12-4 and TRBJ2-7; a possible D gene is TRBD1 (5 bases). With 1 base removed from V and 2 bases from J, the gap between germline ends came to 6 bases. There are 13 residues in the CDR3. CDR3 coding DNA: TGTGCCAGCAGTTTAGTGGGGCCCTACGAGCAGTACTTC. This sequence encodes CASSLVGPYEQYF.

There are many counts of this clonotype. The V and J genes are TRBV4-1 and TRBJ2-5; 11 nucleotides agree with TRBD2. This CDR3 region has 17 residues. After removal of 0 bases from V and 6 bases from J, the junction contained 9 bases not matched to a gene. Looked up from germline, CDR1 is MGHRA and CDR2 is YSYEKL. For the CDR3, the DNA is TGCGCCAGCAGCCAAGAGCACCGTGCTAGCGGGGGGAAGACCCAGTACTTC. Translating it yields CASSQEHRASGGKTQYF.

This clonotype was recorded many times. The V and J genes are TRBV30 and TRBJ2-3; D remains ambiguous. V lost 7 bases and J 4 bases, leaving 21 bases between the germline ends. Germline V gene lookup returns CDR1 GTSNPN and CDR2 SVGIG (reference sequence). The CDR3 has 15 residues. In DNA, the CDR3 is TGTGCCTTCAGCTTAGTGGGTCGAAAGGCAGATACGCAGTATTTT. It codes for CAFSLVGRKADTQYF.

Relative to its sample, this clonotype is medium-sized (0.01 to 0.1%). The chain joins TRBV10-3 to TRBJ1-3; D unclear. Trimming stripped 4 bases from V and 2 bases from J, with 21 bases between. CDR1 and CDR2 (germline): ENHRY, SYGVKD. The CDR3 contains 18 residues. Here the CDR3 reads CAISGLGSVVPTGNTIYF. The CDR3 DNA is TGTGCCATCAGTGGCCTGGGCTCGGTAGTTCCTACTGGAAACACCATATATTTT.

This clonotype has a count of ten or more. In nucleotides, the CDR3 is TGTGCCAGCAGCTTATATGTCGGGACAGGGAAACAAGAGACCCAGTACTTC. It translates to CASSLYVGTGKQETQYF. V gene TRBV7-9 combines with J gene TRBJ2-5; 9 nucleotides match TRBD1. In germline, CDR1 is SEHNR, CDR2 FQNEAQ (reference sequence). The CDR3 length is 17 residues. The ends lost 2 bases at V and 2 bases at J; junction bases unmatched: 9.

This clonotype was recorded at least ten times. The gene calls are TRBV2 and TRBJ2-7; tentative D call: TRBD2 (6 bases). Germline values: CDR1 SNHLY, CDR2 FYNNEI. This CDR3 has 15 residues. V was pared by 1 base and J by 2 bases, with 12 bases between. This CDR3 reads CASSEERGATYEQYF. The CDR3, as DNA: TGTGCCAGCAGTGAAGAGCGCGGGGCGACCTACGAGCAGTACTTC.

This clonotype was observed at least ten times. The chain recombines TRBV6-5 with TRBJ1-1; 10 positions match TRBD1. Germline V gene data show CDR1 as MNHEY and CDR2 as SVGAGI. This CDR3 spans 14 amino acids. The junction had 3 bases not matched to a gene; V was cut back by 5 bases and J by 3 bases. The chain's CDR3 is CASSDRGPYTEAFF. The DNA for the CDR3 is TGTGCCAGCAGTGACAGGGGGCCGTACACTGAAGCTTTCTTT.

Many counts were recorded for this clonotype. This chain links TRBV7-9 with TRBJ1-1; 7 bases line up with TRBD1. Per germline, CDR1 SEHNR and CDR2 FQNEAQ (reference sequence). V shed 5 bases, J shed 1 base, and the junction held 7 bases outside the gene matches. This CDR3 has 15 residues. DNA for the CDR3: TGTGCCAGCAGCCGCAGACAGGGCTCGAACACTGAAGCTTTCTTT. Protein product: CASSRRQGSNTEAFF. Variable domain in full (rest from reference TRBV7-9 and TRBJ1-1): DTGVSQNPRHKITKRGQNVTFRCDPISEHNRLYWYRQTLGQGPEFLTYFQNEAQLEKSRLLSDRFSAERPKGSFSTLEIQRTEQGDSAMYLCASSRRQGSNTEAFFGQGTRLTVV.

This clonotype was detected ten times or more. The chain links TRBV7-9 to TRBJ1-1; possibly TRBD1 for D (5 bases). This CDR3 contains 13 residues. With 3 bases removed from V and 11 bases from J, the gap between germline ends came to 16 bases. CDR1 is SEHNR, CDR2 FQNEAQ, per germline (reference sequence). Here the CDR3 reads CASSFTVTEIAFF. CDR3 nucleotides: TGTGCCAGCAGCTTCACGGTGACAGAGATTGCTTTCTTT.

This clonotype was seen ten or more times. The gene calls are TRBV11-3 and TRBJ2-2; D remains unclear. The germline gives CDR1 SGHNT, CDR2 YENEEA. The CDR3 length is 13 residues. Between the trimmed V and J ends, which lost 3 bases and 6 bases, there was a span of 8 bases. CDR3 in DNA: TGTGCCAGCAGCTTGGCCGTGGCCGGGGAGCTGTTTTTT. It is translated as CASSLAVAGELFF.

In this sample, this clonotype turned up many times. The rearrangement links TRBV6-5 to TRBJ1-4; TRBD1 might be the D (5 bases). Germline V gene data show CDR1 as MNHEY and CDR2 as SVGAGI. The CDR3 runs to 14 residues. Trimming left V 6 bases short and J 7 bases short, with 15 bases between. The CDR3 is CASRLLLGGEKLFF. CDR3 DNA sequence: TGTGCCAGCAGGCTACTACTTGGGGGTGAAAAACTGTTTTTT.

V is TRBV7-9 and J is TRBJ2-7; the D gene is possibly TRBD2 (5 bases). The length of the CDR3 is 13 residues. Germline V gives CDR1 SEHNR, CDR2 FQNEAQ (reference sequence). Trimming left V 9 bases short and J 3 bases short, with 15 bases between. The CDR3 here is CASREGSSYEQYF. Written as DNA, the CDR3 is TGTGCCAGTCGTGAAGGGAGTAGCTACGAGCAGTACTTC.

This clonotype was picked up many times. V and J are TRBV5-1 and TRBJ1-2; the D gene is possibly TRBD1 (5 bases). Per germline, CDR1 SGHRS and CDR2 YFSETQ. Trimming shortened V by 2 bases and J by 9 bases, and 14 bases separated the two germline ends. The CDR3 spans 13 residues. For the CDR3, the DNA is TGCGCCAGCAGCTTTGAGGGGCTGGGTAGCTACACCTTC. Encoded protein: CASSFEGLGSYTF.

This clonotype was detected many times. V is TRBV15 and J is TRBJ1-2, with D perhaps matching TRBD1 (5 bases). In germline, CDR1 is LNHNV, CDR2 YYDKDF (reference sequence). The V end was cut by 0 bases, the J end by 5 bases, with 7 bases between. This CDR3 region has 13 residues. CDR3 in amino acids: CATSREGAYGYTF. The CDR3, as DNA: TGTGCCACCAGCAGAGAAGGGGCGTATGGCTACACCTTC.

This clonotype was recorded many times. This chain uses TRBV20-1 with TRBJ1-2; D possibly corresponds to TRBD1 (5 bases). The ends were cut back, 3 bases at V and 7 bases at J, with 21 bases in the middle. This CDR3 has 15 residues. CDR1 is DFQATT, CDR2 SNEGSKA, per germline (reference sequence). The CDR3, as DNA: TGCAGTGCTAGTGAAGAGCGGGGACGGGTCGGTGGCTACACCTTC. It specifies CSASEERGRVGGYTF.

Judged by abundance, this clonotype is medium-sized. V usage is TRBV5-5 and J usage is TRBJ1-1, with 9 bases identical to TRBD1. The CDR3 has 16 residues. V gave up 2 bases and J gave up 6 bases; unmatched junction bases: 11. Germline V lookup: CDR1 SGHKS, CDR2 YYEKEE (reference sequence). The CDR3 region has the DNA TGTGCCAGCAGCTTCCACCGAACAGGGGGCATCGCTGAAGCTTTCTTT. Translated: CASSFHRTGGIAEAFF.

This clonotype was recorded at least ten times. The CDR3: CASIGLAGRNEQFF. The CDR3 DNA follows: TGTGCCAGCATTGGACTAGCGGGGCGGAATGAGCAGTTCTTC. This chain connects TRBV2 to TRBJ2-1, with 12 positions matching TRBD2. Germline assignment: CDR1 SNHLY and CDR2 FYNNEI. The CDR3 has 14 residues. Trimming at V came to 7 bases and at J to 7 bases, leaving 5 bases not matched to a gene.

CDR3 amino acids: CSALGAPNEKLFF. The CDR3 DNA reads as TGCAGTGCTTTAGGGGCGCCCAATGAAAAACTGTTTTTT. The chain couples TRBV20-1 to TRBJ1-4; D might be TRBD1 (5 bases). V lost 5 bases and J 5 bases, leaving 12 bases between the germline ends. This CDR3 contains 13 residues. Germline V gene sequence: CDR1 DFQATT, CDR2 SNEGSKA (reference sequence).

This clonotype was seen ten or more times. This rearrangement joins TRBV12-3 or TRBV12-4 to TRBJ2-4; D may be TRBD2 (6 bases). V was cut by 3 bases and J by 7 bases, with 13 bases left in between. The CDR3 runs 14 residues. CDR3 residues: CASSFVGGRNIQYF. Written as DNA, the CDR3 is TGTGCCAGCAGTTTTGTGGGGGGAAGGAACATTCAGTACTTC.

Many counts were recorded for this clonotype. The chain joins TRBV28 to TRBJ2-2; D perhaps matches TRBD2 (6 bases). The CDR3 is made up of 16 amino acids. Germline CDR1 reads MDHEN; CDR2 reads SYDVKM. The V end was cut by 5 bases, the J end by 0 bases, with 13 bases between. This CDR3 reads CASSPLLATNTGELFF. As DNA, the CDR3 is TGTGCCAGCAGTCCACTCCTAGCGACGAACACCGGGGAGCTGTTTTTT.

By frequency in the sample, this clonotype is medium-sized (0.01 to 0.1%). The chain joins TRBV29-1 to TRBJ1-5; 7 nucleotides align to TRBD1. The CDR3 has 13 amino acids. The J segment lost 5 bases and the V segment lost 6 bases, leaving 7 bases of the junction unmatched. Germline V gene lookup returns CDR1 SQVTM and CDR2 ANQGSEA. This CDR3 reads CSVRDRADQPQHF. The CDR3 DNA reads TGCAGCGTGAGAGACAGGGCCGATCAGCCCCAGCATTTT.

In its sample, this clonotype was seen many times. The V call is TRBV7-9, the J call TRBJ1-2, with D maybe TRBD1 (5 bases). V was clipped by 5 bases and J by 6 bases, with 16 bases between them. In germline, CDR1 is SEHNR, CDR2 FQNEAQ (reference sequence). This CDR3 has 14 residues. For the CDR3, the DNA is TGTGCCAGCAGCCTGATATCGGGGCAGGATGGCTACACCTTC. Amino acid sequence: CASSLISGQDGYTF.

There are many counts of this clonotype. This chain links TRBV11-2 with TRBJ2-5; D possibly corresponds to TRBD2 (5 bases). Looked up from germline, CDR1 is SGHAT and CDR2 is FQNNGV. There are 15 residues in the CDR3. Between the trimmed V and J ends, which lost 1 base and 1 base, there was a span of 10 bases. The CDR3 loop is CASSLGPGVQETQYF. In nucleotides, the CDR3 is TGTGCCAGCAGCTTAGGACCCGGGGTCCAAGAGACCCAGTACTTC.